This T cell receptor (beta chain) was profiled in a study of identical twins. This CDR3 has 12 amino acids. V dropped 4 bases and J dropped 4 bases, with 8 bases sitting between them. The germline V gene encodes CDR1 MNHEY and CDR2 SVGEGT. A remark on this clonotype: Its antigen remains unknown.

TCRdb called the 5' RACE reads again in MiXCR, with one record for every CDR3 protein. The sample has about 720,000 distinct CDR3 sequences; around 8.6% are singletons. Overall study results and limits: Those out-of-frame alpha sequences shared by twins showed an excess of low generation probability.

These data are also associated with another study on yellow fever vaccine responses in identical twins.

This TCR came from a woman in her late teens or twenties in good health. The chain employs TRBV6-2 or TRBV6-3 and TRBJ2-7, with D possibly being TRBD2 (6 bases). Sequencing was carried out using PBMCs. In DNA, the CDR3 is TGTGCCAGCAGTTCACTAGCTTACGAGCAGTACTTC. This sequence encodes CASSSLAYEQYF.